The source of this T cell receptor beta chain is a study of T-cell memory formation after mild COVID-19 (dated by TCRdb to 2020 to 2023). The study in broad terms: Most TCR sequence clusters were specific to one of the two donors. Two young, previously healthy adult volunteers, one female and one male, were included in the cohort. T-cell clones expanding and contracting after mild COVID-19 in a couple of donors were tracked by longitudinal TCRalpha and TCRbeta repertoire sequencing. Study-wide findings and limitations: Contracting CD4+ clones appeared mostly in the CM and EM memory subsets, whereas CD8+ clones were enriched in EMRA. Some responding clones were found in pre-infection memory, which suggests that pre-existing cross-reactive memory T cells took part in the SARS-CoV-2 response. Balanced CD4/CD8 phenotypes were observed for clones contracting from day 15 to 85, whereas a bias towards CD4+ was observed for a second wave of clones expanding from day 15 to 37. Only a couple of mild cases were covered by the study, and larger cohorts that include severe cases with pre-infection samples were considered necessary. SARS-CoV-2 specificity of the second-wave clones peaking on day 37 was not confirmed.

The germline ends are 17 bases apart after V is trimmed by 4 bases and J by 7 bases. Reading from cysteine to phenylalanine, the CDR3 counts 15 amino acids. Only the CDR3 part of the read is kept: 45 bases, read in frame from the first base. Looking up the germline V gene (reference sequence) yields CDR1 LNHNV and CDR2 YYDKDF. On this clonotype: Which antigen it targets is not known. No base quality information exists; no much larger clone differs at one position.

PBMCs were isolated by Ficoll-Paque density gradient centrifugation. The sample was run on an Illumina NovaSeq 6000. cDNA libraries for TCRalpha and TCRbeta were prepared by 5'RACE using constant-segment primers, with sample barcodes and unique molecular identifiers added. RNA was extracted from every sample with Trizol reagent. The libraries were amplified in two PCR steps, and the second step added a second sample barcode and Illumina TruSeq adapters. Sequencing of libraries was performed on an Illumina NovaSeq with 2 x 150 bp paired-end reads. The authors' pipeline ran thus. The reads were demultiplexed and collapsed into UMI-guided consensus sequences using migec v1.2.7. Using mixcr v2.1.11, UMI consensuses were aligned to TRA and TRB V and J templates and then assembled into clonotypes. A clonotype was counted as expanded or contracted only when both edgeR and NoisET called the clonotype significant, with the noise models trained on biological replicates. edgeR calls used a false discovery rate-adjusted p below 0.01 and a log2 fold-change threshold of 1. As an exploratory analysis of dynamics, max-normalized trajectories of the 1000 most abundant clonotypes were examined by PCA with hierarchical clustering. The CD4 or CD8 phenotype of responding clones was assigned using the separately sequenced CD4+ and CD8+ repertoires. TCRdb reworked the public reads: Q25 trimming with fastp, MiXCR clone assembly, productive beta chains retained. Identical CDR3 proteins give one entry, which carries the most common genes and DNA. The authors' filters were not applied to this entry. The sample includes about 420,000 distinct CDR3 sequences, with under 25% observed a single time. The ten largest clones capture about 12% of the sample.

This receptor chain uses TRBV15 and TRBJ1-5, with TRBD1 perhaps the D gene, on 5 matching bases. The sequence derives from an adult woman who had mild COVID-19 (a few samples of this study predate the infection). The sample titles of this study are shuffled in the database, so cell type and time point are left out; the donor was told from shared clones. The sample consisted of PBMCs or a T cell subset sorted from them (not recorded which). The CDR3 reads CATSTSRGFLQPQHF. The DNA reads TGTGCCACCAGCACGAGTCGGGGGTTCCTCCAGCCCCAGCATTTT.